The 24 T cell receptor beta chains below all came from one sample that was sequenced in a study of cytomegalovirus exposure and HLA in healthy donors (dated by TCRdb to 2017 to 2019). Libraries were prepared through the immunoSEQ multiplex PCR assay. A mixture of 60 forward primers for TCR Vbeta segments and 13 reverse primers for TCR Jbeta segments was used in the multiplex PCR. This is the immuneACCESS table as TCRdb keeps it, with only in-frame sequences that have V and J called. A part of the clones is gone; compared with another copy, unresolved V genes explain less than half, and the rest is unexplained. The sample yields over 200,000 clones; about two thirds were counted once. The leading ten clones occupy about 2.8% of the sample. Sample: PBMCs. All receptors come from a man aged 40-49 years in good health and CMV-seropositive.

DNA of the CDR3: TGCGCCAGCAGCTTACGGGATGAGCAAGAGACCCAGTACTTC. Translated, it gives CASSLRDEQETQYF. The V gene is TRBV5-1, the J gene TRBJ2-5; tentatively, D is TRBD2 (5 bases). The V end was cut by 2 bases, the J end by 2 bases, with 10 bases between. CDR3 length equals 14 residues. Germline CDR1 SGHRS, CDR2 YFSETQ.

CDR3 loop: CASSLERGGSYEQYF. The CDR3 bases are TGTGCCAGCAGCTTAGAGCGGGGAGGGTCCTACGAGCAGTACTTC. The chain uses TRBV7-8 and TRBJ2-7; 7 bases line up with TRBD2. This CDR3 has 15 amino acids. The germline V gene encodes CDR1 SGHVS and CDR2 FQNEAQ. V shed 1 base and J 1 base; nucleotides not matched to a gene: 4.

J is TRBJ2-5 and V is TRBV15, with a weak D call TRBD2 (6 bases). The CDR3 length is 13 residues. Germline CDR1 and CDR2: LNHNV and YYDKDF (reference sequence). V was clipped by 1 base and J by 7 bases, with 10 bases between them. CDR3: CATSRGDGGTQYF. CDR3 nucleotides: TGTGCCACCAGCAGAGGGGACGGGGGGACCCAGTACTTC.

The chain combines TRBV6-1 with TRBJ1-6, with D unresolved. Germline V gene sequence: CDR1 MNHNS, CDR2 SASEGT. The ends were cut back, 5 bases at V and 7 bases at J, with 6 bases in the middle. This CDR3 comprises 12 residues. CDR3 sequence reads: CASSYQNSPLHF. In DNA, the CDR3 is TGTGCCAGCAGTTATCAGAATTCACCCCTCCACTTT.

V usage is TRBV19 and J usage is TRBJ2-7, with D tentatively TRBD2 (5 bases). The CDR3 has 13 residues. Looked up from germline, CDR1 is LNHDA and CDR2 is SQIVND (reference sequence). V was shortened by 5 bases and J by 3 bases, with 11 bases between the two germline ends. CDR3 bases: TGTGCCAGTAGTGCCGGGAAAAACTACGAGCAGTACTTC. It codes for CASSAGKNYEQYF.

This clone has just a few counts. This rearrangement joins TRBV5-1 to TRBJ1-3; TRBD1 agrees at 7 bases. The ends lost 3 bases at V and 4 bases at J; junction bases unmatched: 1. Germline assignment: CDR1 SGHRS and CDR2 YFSETQ. This CDR3 is 13 amino acids long. DNA of the CDR3: TGCGCCAGCAGCTCAGGGGGAGGAAACACCATATATTTT. This translates into CASSSGGGNTIYF.

The chain links TRBV7-9 to TRBJ1-4; unclear D gene. With 3 bases removed from V and 4 bases from J, the gap between germline ends came to 9 bases. The CDR3 is 14 amino acids. The germline CDR1 and CDR2 sequences are SEHNR and FQNEAQ (reference sequence). CDR3 sequence (DNA): TGTGCCAGCAGCTTTGCCGGGGTTAATGAAAAACTGTTTTTT. Encoded protein: CASSFAGVNEKLFF.

The chain joins TRBV7-3 to TRBJ1-1; TRBD1 agrees at 7 bases. The CDR3 is 13 amino acids. V gave up 1 base and J gave up 7 bases; unmatched junction bases: 3. CDR1 and CDR2 (germline): SGHTA, FQGTGA. The CDR3 DNA reads as TGTGCCAGCAGCTTAAGGAGGGGGCATGAAGCTTTCTTT. It is translated as CASSLRRGHEAFF.

This clone was observed once. The gene calls are TRBV6-5 and TRBJ1-1, with a tentative D call TRBD1 (6 bases). Trimming took 7 bases from V and 1 from J, leaving 13 bases between them. Per germline, CDR1 MNHEY and CDR2 SVGAGI. This CDR3 comprises 14 residues. The CDR3: CASIPLGGNTEAFF. As DNA, the CDR3 is TGTGCCAGCATCCCTTTAGGGGGGAACACTGAAGCTTTCTTT.

Notes on this clone: The junction does not match germline at one end; this may be a read error. The identical CDR3 is also encoded by other nucleotide sequences in the sample. J is TRBJ2-5 and V is TRBV9; TRBD2 matches 8 bases. The CDR3 is 16 residues long. The germline CDR1 and CDR2 sequences are SGDLS and YYNGEE. The CDR3: CASSVAAGGNKETQYF. CDR3 DNA sequence: TGTGCCAGCAGCGTGGCGGCGGGGGGAAATAAAGAGACTCAGTACTTC. Complete variable domain (other parts from reference TRBV9 and TRBJ2-5): DSGVTQTPKHLITATGQRVTLRCSPRSGDLSVYWYQQSLDQGLQFLIQYYNGEERAKGNILERFSAQQFPDLHSELNLSSLELGDSALYFCASSVAAGGNKETQYFGPGTRLLVL.

The genes are TRBV29-1 and TRBJ2-1; TRBD2 aligns across 7 bases. Germline V lookup: CDR1 SQVTM, CDR2 ANQGSEA. The V and J ends lost 7 bases and 10 bases, in that order; junction bases with no gene match: 13. The length of the CDR3 is 13 residues. CDR3 DNA sequence: TGCAGCGCCAGCGGGATTTTAGGTGAGGAGCAGTTCTTC. Its translation is CSASGILGEEQFF.

The J gene is TRBJ2-3, the V gene TRBV29-1; 7 bases are a match to TRBD1. V dropped 3 bases and J dropped 4; count of bases not matched to a gene: 4. The CDR3 is made up of 13 amino acids. CDR1 SQVTM and CDR2 ANQGSEA come from the germline V gene. DNA of the CDR3: TGCAGCGTTGAGCGGCAGGGGGCAGATACGCAGTATTTT. Amino acids: CSVERQGADTQYF.

This rearrangement joins TRBV7-2 to TRBJ2-7; 10 bases fit TRBD1. Per the germline V gene, CDR1 is SGHTA and CDR2 is FQGNSA. This CDR3 spans 12 amino acids. Trimming at V came to 8 bases and at J to 6 bases, leaving 4 bases not matched to a gene. The DNA for the CDR3 is TGTGCCAGCGGGACAGGGGTGCTCGAGCAGTACTTC. Translation gives CASGTGVLEQYF.

The J gene is TRBJ2-7, the V gene TRBV9; possible D gene TRBD1, 6 bases. Per the germline V gene, CDR1 is SGDLS and CDR2 is YYNGEE. V dropped 4 bases and J dropped 2 bases, with 16 bases sitting between them. This CDR3 region has 15 residues. The CDR3 DNA reads TGTGCCAGCAGCCCTCGGACAGACGTACCCTACGAGCAGTACTTC. Translating it yields CASSPRTDVPYEQYF.

CDR3 residues: CASSLRGYEQYF. DNA for the CDR3: TGTGCCAGCAGCTTACGAGGCTACGAGCAGTACTTC. This chain connects TRBV5-4 to TRBJ2-5; the D is unclear. The end of the DNA aligns better with TRBJ2-7, so the J call may be wrong. Germline V gene data show CDR1 as SGHNT and CDR2 as YYREEE (reference sequence). CDR3 length equals 12 residues.

This clone was counted between two and nine times. V gene TRBV7-9 combines with J gene TRBJ1-1; TRBD1 agrees at 8 bases. This CDR3 contains 14 residues. The V gene end was trimmed by 3 bases and the J gene end by 2 bases; junction bases not matched to a gene: 2. The germline V gene encodes CDR1 SEHNR and CDR2 FQNEAQ (reference sequence). Written as DNA, the CDR3 is TGTGCCAGCAGCTTCCAGGGGGCAAACACTGAAGCTTTCTTT. Amino acids: CASSFQGANTEAFF.

J is TRBJ2-1 and V is TRBV7-2; tentatively, D is TRBD2 (6 bases). The V and J ends lost 5 bases and 3 bases respectively, with 17 bases between them. Germline-derived CDR1 and CDR2 are SGHTA and FQGNSA. The CDR3 runs 16 residues. The CDR3 spells CASSPQSGLLYNEQFF. CDR3 DNA sequence: TGTGCCAGCAGCCCGCAATCGGGACTCCTCTACAATGAGCAGTTCTTC. The whole variable domain, remainder taken from reference TRBV7-2 and TRBJ2-1, is GAGVSQSPSNKVTEKGKDVELRCDPISGHTALYWYRQSLGQGLEFLIYFQGNSAPDKSGLPSDRFSAERTGGSVSTLTIQRTQQEDSAVYLCASSPQSGLLYNEQFFGPGTRLTVL.

The V call is TRBV7-2, the J call TRBJ1-2; weak D call: TRBD1 (5 bases). The CDR3 runs 14 residues. Germline V gene lookup returns CDR1 SGHTA and CDR2 FQGNSA. V lost 5 bases and J lost 8, with 18 bases in between. CDR3 protein: CASSLPGGTLGYTF. CDR3 bases: TGTGCCAGCAGCCTGCCCGGGGGGACCTTGGGCTACACCTTC.

The rearrangement joins TRBV9 to TRBJ1-1; TRBD1 might be the D (5 bases). CDR3 length equals 15 residues. Per germline, CDR1 SGDLS and CDR2 YYNGEE. V was pared by 0 bases and J by 1 base, with 10 bases between. The CDR3 is CASSVGAGRNTEAFF. As DNA, the CDR3 is TGTGCCAGCAGCGTAGGGGCAGGGCGGAACACTGAAGCTTTCTTT. The full variable domain, rest sourced from reference TRBV9 and TRBJ1-1, is DSGVTQTPKHLITATGQRVTLRCSPRSGDLSVYWYQQSLDQGLQFLIQYYNGEERAKGNILERFSAQQFPDLHSELNLSSLELGDSALYFCASSVGAGRNTEAFFGQGTRLTVV.

This clone is a singleton in its sample. The CDR3 region is CASSLAVSSYNEQFF. DNA for the CDR3: TGTGCCAGCAGTCTGGCCGTAAGCTCCTACAATGAGCAGTTCTTC. The V and J genes are TRBV27 and TRBJ2-1, with D unclear. CDR1 MNHEY and CDR2 SMNVEV come from the germline V gene (reference sequence). V was clipped by 5 bases and J by 0 bases, with 11 bases between them. The CDR3 has 15 amino acids.

The rearrangement links TRBV5-1 to TRBJ2-3, with TRBD1 matching over 9 bases. This CDR3 is 13 amino acids long. The J segment lost 3 bases and the V segment lost 7 bases, leaving 3 bases of the junction unmatched. The germline gives CDR1 SGHRS, CDR2 YFSETQ. CDR3 residues: CASATGGTDTQYF. CDR3 sequence (DNA): TGCGCCAGCGCGACAGGGGGTACAGATACGCAGTATTTT.

This rearrangement joins TRBV18 to TRBJ1-1; the D gene is possibly TRBD1 (5 bases). The CDR3 covers 14 residues. Trimming left V 0 bases short and J 3 bases short, with 8 bases between. Germline CDR1 KGHSH, CDR2 LQKENI. The CDR3 reads CASSPPTEYTEAFF. The CDR3, as DNA: TGTGCCAGCTCACCACCGACAGAATACACTGAAGCTTTCTTT.

This clone has just a few counts. This chain links TRBV6-5 with TRBJ1-2; 7 bases are shared with TRBD1. CDR1 and CDR2 from the germline V gene are MNHEY and SVGAGI. The CDR3 length is 15 residues. J lost 1 base, V lost 7 bases, and 9 bases had no gene match. The DNA of the CDR3 is TGTGCCAGCAAATCAGGACAGGCGGTTAACTATGGCTACACCTTC. Amino acids: CASKSGQAVNYGYTF.

Only one count was recorded for this clone. This chain links TRBV28 with TRBJ2-7; D is undetermined. There are 12 residues in the CDR3. Germline lookup yields CDR1 MDHEN and CDR2 SYDVKM. The ends were cut back, 3 bases at V and 2 bases at J, with 5 bases in the middle. CDR3 residues: CASSFQAYEQYF. The CDR3 nucleotides are TGTGCCAGCAGTTTCCAGGCCTACGAGCAGTACTTC.